Following are 5 T cell receptor beta chains from one sample sequenced in a study of tumor and adjacent non-tumor tissue in lung cancer. A modified ARM-PCR protocol with three rounds of nested PCR amplified TCRbeta. TCRdb re-derived calls from the multiplex PCR reads in MiXCR, one entry per CDR3 protein. This sample has around 120,000 distinct CDR3 sequences, with roughly 67% found just once. This sample's RNA came from whole unsorted tissue. What was sequenced was lung tumor tissue. The origin of the receptors is a man younger than 45 with non-small cell lung cancer.

Turning to this clonotype: Its ends do not fully match the called genes, so a read error is possible. This chain links TRBV20-1 with TRBJ2-1; the match to TRBD2 covers 7 bases. This CDR3 contains 17 residues. Germline-derived CDR1 and CDR2 are DFQATT and SNEGSKA (reference sequence). The CDR3 here is CSSLGASGTFSYNDQFF. Here the CDR3 DNA reads TGCAGTTCCCTAGGTGCTAGCGGAACATTCTCGTACAATGATCAGTTCTTC.

This chain joins TRBV21-1 and TRBJ2-7; the D call TRBD2 from the table was never checked on the DNA. TRBV21-1 represents a pseudogene. The CDR3 is 17 amino acids. The CDR3 region has the DNA TGTGCCAGCAGCATGGTTCCGCCCGGCGGGAGTAGGAACGAGCAGTACTTC. Translation: CASSMVPPGGSRNEQYF.

Of note for this clonotype: One junction end disagrees with the germline gene, perhaps due to a read error. The chain couples TRBV11-1 to TRBJ1-1; D might be TRBD1 (5 bases). Germline values: CDR1 SGHAT, CDR2 FQDESV (reference sequence). The CDR3 has 14 residues. The CDR3 DNA reads as TGTACCAGCAGCCAACAGGAGTTGAATACTGAAGCTTTCTTT. Amino acid sequence: CTSSQQELNTEAFF.

Regarding this clonotype: Being one base from a much bigger clone, this may be a read error. The rearrangement joins TRBV6-2 or TRBV6-3 to TRBJ1-2; 9 bases align to TRBD1. In germline, CDR1 is MNHEY, CDR2 SVGEGT. Trimming cost V 7 bases and J 6 bases; bases outside gene matches: 9. This CDR3 region has 14 residues. CDR3 region: CASTDAGQGNGYTF. CDR3 sequence (DNA): TGTGCCAGCACCGACGCGGGACAGGGCAATGGCTACACCTTC.

This clonotype was seen at least ten times. The chain joins TRBV12-3 or TRBV12-4 to TRBJ2-3; D remains ambiguous. This CDR3 has 12 residues. The V end was cut by 7 bases, the J end by 4 bases, with 9 bases between. The CDR3 nucleotides read TGTGCCAGCACTTGGTTCCCAGATACGCAGTATTTT. It yields the protein CASTWFPDTQYF.